The 25 T cell receptor beta chains listed next were all sequenced from one sample in a study of a mutant IDH1 vaccine in newly diagnosed glioma. Produced via immunoSEQ multiplex PCR; TCRdb's table is partial and in-frame only. The sample shows roughly 68,000 clones, roughly 68% of them seen only once. Documented time point: week 35, safety follow-up. Doses consisted of 300 ug of mutant IDH1 20-mer peptide each, paired with topical imiquimod. The antigens these receptors bind are not known. The material was PBMCs, obtained from a glioma patient whose treatment included an IDH1 peptide vaccine. All receptors derive from a man between 45 and 60 years old with glioma.

The rearrangement joins TRBV29-1 to TRBJ2-1; the D is unclear. CDR3 length: 12 amino acids. Germline CDR1 SQVTM, CDR2 ANQGSEA. V lost 7 bases, J lost 4 bases, and 11 bases lay in between. The CDR3 coding sequence is TGCAGCGCCTCTCGGCGGTACAATGAGCAGTTCTTC. This sequence encodes CSASRRYNEQFF.

The rearrangement joins TRBV7-2 to TRBJ2-3; D may be TRBD1 (6 bases). Between the trimmed V and J ends, which lost 5 bases and 6 bases, there was a span of 15 bases. From germline, CDR1 is SGHTA and CDR2 FQGNSA. The CDR3 consists of 14 residues. CDR3 sequence reads: CASSPGRGYDTQYF. The CDR3, as DNA: TGTGCCAGCAGCCCGGGCAGGGGTTACGATACGCAGTATTTT.

The chain joins TRBV27 to TRBJ2-7, with TRBD2 matching 13 bases. The CDR3 loop spans 15 amino acids. V shed 3 bases and J 4 bases; nucleotides not matched to a gene: 3. Germline V gene lookup returns CDR1 MNHEY and CDR2 SMNVEV (reference sequence). The CDR3 bases are TGTGCCAGCAGTTTCAGGACTAGCGGGGGTTACGAGCAGTACTTC. Encoded protein: CASSFRTSGGYEQYF.

The chain is built from TRBV6-6 and TRBJ1-1; D is unresolved. CDR1 and CDR2 from the germline V gene are MNHNY and SVGAGI (reference sequence). V gave up 10 bases and J gave up 2 bases, with 8 bases separating them. The CDR3 loop spans 11 amino acids. Here the CDR3 reads CATRGNTEAFF. The CDR3 DNA is TGTGCCACCAGAGGCAACACTGAAGCTTTCTTT.

This rearrangement joins TRBV18 to TRBJ2-7; unclear D gene. Germline lookup yields CDR1 KGHSH and CDR2 LQKENI. The V and J ends lost 0 bases and 2 bases respectively, with 11 bases between them. The CDR3 consists of 15 residues. CDR3: CASSPPSRSPYEQYF. DNA for the CDR3: TGTGCCAGCTCACCACCTTCGAGGTCCCCCTACGAGCAGTACTTC.

This clone was found a few times. The chain couples TRBV19 to TRBJ2-2; either TRBD1 or TRBD2 may supply D (6 bases each). Trimming removed 3 bases from V and 4 bases from J, with 18 bases in between. The CDR3 extends over 17 amino acids. Germline lookup yields CDR1 LNHDA and CDR2 SQIVND (reference sequence). The CDR3 spells CASSILRGLRGTGELFF. The CDR3 nucleotides read TGTGCCAGTAGTATCCTTCGGGGGCTTCGTGGCACCGGGGAGCTGTTTTTT. The complete variable domain, with remaining parts taken from reference TRBV19 and TRBJ2-2, reads DGGITQSPKYLFRKEGQNVTLSCEQNLNHDAMYWYRQDPGQGLRLIYYSQIVNDFQKGDIAEGYSVSREKKESFPLTVTSAQKNPTAFYLCASSILRGLRGTGELFFGEGSRLTVL.

This chain links TRBV5-4 with TRBJ2-6; TRBD2 is a possible D gene (5 bases). Germline CDR1 is SGHNT and CDR2 is YYREEE (reference sequence). Trimming removed 0 bases at V and 3 bases at J, with 22 bases between. The CDR3 length is 20 residues. For the CDR3, the DNA is TGTGCCAGCAGCTTGGGCGGTCGGCACGGAGGTCCTCTTGGGGCCAACGTCCTGACTTTC. Amino acids: CASSLGGRHGGPLGANVLTF.

V and J are TRBV5-1 and TRBJ2-4; 7 positions agree with TRBD1. The CDR3 sequence is 14 residues long. Germline V gene sequence: CDR1 SGHRS, CDR2 YFSETQ. V lost 4 bases and J lost 4; bases outside the gene matches: 5. Here the CDR3 DNA reads TGCGCCAGCAGCACCGGGACAGAGAAAAACATTCAGTACTTC. It is translated as CASSTGTEKNIQYF.

The V call is TRBV27, the J call TRBJ1-4; D gene uncertain. CDR3 length: 14 amino acids. V was pared by 2 bases and J by 8 bases, with 12 bases between. CDR1 is MNHEY and CDR2 is SMNVEV in the germline V gene (reference sequence). Here the CDR3 reads CASSLMALGEKLFF. The DNA for the CDR3 is TGTGCCAGCAGTTTAATGGCTTTGGGGGAAAAACTGTTTTTT.

The V gene is TRBV9, the J gene TRBJ2-7, with D maybe TRBD1 (5 bases). Trimming took off 0 bases at V and 3 bases at J, with 7 bases between the two ends. CDR3 size: 13 residues. Germline assignment: CDR1 SGDLS and CDR2 YYNGEE. CDR3 coding DNA: TGTGCCAGCAGCGTAGCTCAGGGCTACGAGCAGTACTTC. It translates to CASSVAQGYEQYF.

The table lists this clone with a count of one. The gene calls are TRBV5-4 and TRBJ2-1; perhaps TRBD1 as D (6 bases). Deletions cut 4 bases from V and 7 bases from J, with 9 bases between. The CDR3 runs to 12 residues. The germline V gene has CDR1 SGHNT and CDR2 YYREEE (reference sequence). The CDR3 DNA reads TGTGCCAGCAGCCGCAGGGGTAATGAGCAGTTCTTC. As protein: CASSRRGNEQFF.

This chain connects TRBV7-9 to TRBJ2-3; possibly TRBD1 for D (5 bases). From germline, CDR1 is SEHNR and CDR2 FQNEAQ (reference sequence). The V and J ends lost 10 bases and 1 base respectively, with 12 bases between them. This CDR3 has 13 amino acids. CDR3 in amino acids: CATQGAGTDTQYF. CDR3 DNA: TGTGCCACTCAGGGCGCGGGCACAGATACGCAGTATTTT.

CDR3: CASSPGVRTEAFF. The DNA of the CDR3 is TGTGCCAGCTCACCGGGGGTTCGGACTGAAGCTTTCTTT. The gene calls are TRBV18 and TRBJ1-1; a possible D gene is TRBD1 (5 bases). Trimming shortened V by 3 bases and J by 5 bases, and 10 bases separated the two germline ends. The CDR3 runs to 13 residues. The V gene's germline CDR1 is KGHSH and CDR2 LQKENI.

This clone was observed a single time. CDR3 loop: CASSQTLGTVYEQYF. CDR3 DNA: TGTGCCAGCAGCCAGACTCTAGGGACAGTCTACGAGCAGTACTTC. The chain has TRBV7-6 and TRBJ2-7; 7 bases align to TRBD1. V lost 5 bases to trimming and J lost 3 bases; unmatched junction nucleotides: 10. This CDR3 has 15 amino acids. Germline V lookup: CDR1 SGHVS, CDR2 FNYEAQ.

Only one count was recorded for this clone. This sequence joins TRBV9 and TRBJ1-2, with 10 bases matching TRBD1. V lost 0 bases, J lost 6 bases, and 11 bases stayed unmatched. The CDR3 is 17 residues long. Germline lookup yields CDR1 SGDLS and CDR2 YYNGEE. The CDR3 region has the DNA TGTGCCAGCAGCGTAGATGCGGGACAGGGGATTGCGAATGGCTACACCTTC. Amino acids: CASSVDAGQGIANGYTF.

V is TRBV4-2 and J is TRBJ2-3; a possible D gene is TRBD1 (7 bases). This CDR3 spans 17 amino acids. CDR1 and CDR2 (germline): LGHNA, YNFKEQ. Trimming removed 0 bases from V and 4 bases from J, with 17 bases in between. CDR3 bases: TGTGCCAGCAGCCAAGAGGGGGGACAGCGAGGGGCAGATACGCAGTATTTT. It codes for CASSQEGGQRGADTQYF.

The rearrangement uses TRBV10-3 and TRBJ1-5, with D hard to call. Germline V gene lookup returns CDR1 ENHRY and CDR2 SYGVKD. The CDR3 totals 13 residues. V lost 7 bases to trimming and J lost 0 bases, with 7 bases between them. The CDR3 here is CAITSGSNQPQHF. Here the CDR3 DNA reads TGTGCCATCACCTCAGGTAGCAATCAGCCCCAGCATTTT.

This sequence joins TRBV2 and TRBJ2-5, with D tentatively TRBD1 or TRBD2 (7 bases each). The V and J ends lost 7 bases and 4 bases respectively, with 13 bases between them. Germline CDR1 and CDR2: SNHLY and FYNNEI. This CDR3 is built from 13 residues. The CDR3: CASIQGGLETQYF. In nucleotides, the CDR3 is TGTGCCAGCATCCAGGGGGGGCTAGAGACCCAGTACTTC.

This clone appeared a few times. The chain links TRBV7-9 to TRBJ1-2, with D tentatively TRBD1 (6 bases). V was trimmed by 5 bases and J by 8 bases, leaving 12 bases between them. Germline CDR1 reads SEHNR; CDR2 reads FQNEAQ (reference sequence). CDR3 length: 12 residues. In DNA form, the CDR3 reads TGTGCCAGCAGCCCAGGGGCGGTAGGCTACACCTTC. Translating gives CASSPGAVGYTF. Complete variable domain (other parts from reference TRBV7-9 and TRBJ1-2): DTGVSQNPRHKITKRGQNVTFRCDPISEHNRLYWYRQTLGQGPEFLTYFQNEAQLEKSRLLSDRFSAERPKGSFSTLEIQRTEQGDSAMYLCASSPGAVGYTFGSGTRLTVV.

The rearrangement joins TRBV19 to TRBJ2-1, with TRBD1 matching over 7 bases. Germline lookup yields CDR1 LNHDA and CDR2 SQIVND (reference sequence). V shed 6 bases, J shed 0 bases, and the junction held 8 bases outside the gene matches. The CDR3 covers 16 residues. The CDR3: CASSRDRESSYNEQFF. Written as DNA, the CDR3 is TGTGCCAGTAGCCGCGACAGGGAAAGCTCCTACAATGAGCAGTTCTTC.

The chain employs TRBV18 and TRBJ1-1; D is possibly TRBD1 (5 bases). V was cut by 5 bases and J by 4 bases, with 14 bases left in between. Germline lookup yields CDR1 KGHSH and CDR2 LQKENI. The CDR3 has 14 amino acids. CDR3 coding DNA: TGTGCCAGCTCAACATCGGGGCGCGGCACTGAAGCTTTCTTT. This sequence encodes CASSTSGRGTEAFF.

V gene TRBV7-3 combines with J gene TRBJ1-3, with D possibly TRBD1 on 6 matching bases. The CDR3 has 14 residues. Germline CDR1 reads SGHTA; CDR2 reads FQGTGA. Trimming pared 5 bases from V and 4 bases from J, leaving 12 bases between. CDR3 nucleotides: TGTGCCAGCAGCCAGGGGCAGATCGGAAACACCATATATTTT. It codes for CASSQGQIGNTIYF. Full variable domain (missing parts from reference TRBV7-3 and TRBJ1-3): GAGVSQTPSNKVTEKGKYVELRCDPISGHTALYWYRQSLGQGPEFLIYFQGTGAADDSGLPNDRFFAVRPEGSVSTLKIQRTERGDSAVYLCASSQGQIGNTIYFGEGSWLTVV.

This clone was seen more than once but under ten times. This chain links TRBV30 with TRBJ2-5; 7 nucleotides line up with TRBD1. The junction had 5 bases not matched to a gene; V was cut back by 0 bases and J by 1 base. The germline gives CDR1 GTSNPN, CDR2 SVGIG (reference sequence). This CDR3 comprises 15 residues. The CDR3 bases are TGTGCCTGGAGTGTACTCCACAGGGGCCAAGAGACCCAGTACTTC. Amino acid sequence: CAWSVLHRGQETQYF.

The V gene is TRBV5-1, the J gene TRBJ1-1; D is undetermined. V lost 0 bases to trimming and J lost 3 bases, with 15 bases between them. Germline V gene lookup returns CDR1 SGHRS and CDR2 YFSETQ. The CDR3 consists of 16 residues. The CDR3 reads CASSLAGSVRDTEAFF. The CDR3 DNA follows: TGCGCCAGCAGCTTGGCCGGTTCAGTTAGGGACACTGAAGCTTTCTTT.

The rearrangement links TRBV6-1 to TRBJ1-1, with a tentative D call TRBD1 (6 bases). Germline CDR1 reads MNHNS; CDR2 reads SASEGT. This CDR3 region has 13 residues. V dropped 5 bases and J dropped 2 bases, with 9 bases sitting between them. The CDR3 bases are TGTGCCAGCAGTCAGACAGGCAACACTGAAGCTTTCTTT. This codes for CASSQTGNTEAFF.